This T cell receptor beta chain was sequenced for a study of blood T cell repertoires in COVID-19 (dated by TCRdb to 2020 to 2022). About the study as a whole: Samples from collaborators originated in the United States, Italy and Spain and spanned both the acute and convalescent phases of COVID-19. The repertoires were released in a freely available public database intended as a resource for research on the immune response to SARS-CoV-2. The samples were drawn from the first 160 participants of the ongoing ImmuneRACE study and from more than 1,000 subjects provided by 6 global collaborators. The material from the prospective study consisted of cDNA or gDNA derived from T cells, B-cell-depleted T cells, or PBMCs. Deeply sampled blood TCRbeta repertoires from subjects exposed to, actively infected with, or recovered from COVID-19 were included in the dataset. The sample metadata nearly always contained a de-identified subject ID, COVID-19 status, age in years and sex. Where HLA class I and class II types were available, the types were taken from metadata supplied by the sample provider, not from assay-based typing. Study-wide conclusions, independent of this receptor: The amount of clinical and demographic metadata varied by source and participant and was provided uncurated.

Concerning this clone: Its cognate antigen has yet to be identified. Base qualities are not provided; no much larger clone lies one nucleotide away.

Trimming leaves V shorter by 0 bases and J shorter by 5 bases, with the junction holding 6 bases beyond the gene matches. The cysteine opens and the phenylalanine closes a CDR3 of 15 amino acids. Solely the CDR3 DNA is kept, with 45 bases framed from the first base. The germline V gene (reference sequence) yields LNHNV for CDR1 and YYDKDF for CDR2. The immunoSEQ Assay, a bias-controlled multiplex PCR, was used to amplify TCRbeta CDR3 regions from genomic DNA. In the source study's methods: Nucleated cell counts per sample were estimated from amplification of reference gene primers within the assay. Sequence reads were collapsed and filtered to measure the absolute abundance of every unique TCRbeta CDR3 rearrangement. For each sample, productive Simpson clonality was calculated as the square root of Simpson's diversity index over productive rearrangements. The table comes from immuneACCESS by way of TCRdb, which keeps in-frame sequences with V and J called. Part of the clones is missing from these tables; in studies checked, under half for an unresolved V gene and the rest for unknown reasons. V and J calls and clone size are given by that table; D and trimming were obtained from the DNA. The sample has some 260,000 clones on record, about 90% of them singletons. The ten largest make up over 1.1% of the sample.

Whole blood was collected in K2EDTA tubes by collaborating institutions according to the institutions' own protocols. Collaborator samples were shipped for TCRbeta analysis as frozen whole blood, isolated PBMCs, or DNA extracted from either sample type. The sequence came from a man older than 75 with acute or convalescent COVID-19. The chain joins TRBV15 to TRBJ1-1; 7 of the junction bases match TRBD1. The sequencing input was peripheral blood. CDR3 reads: CATSREPQGGTEAFF. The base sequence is TGTGCCACCAGCAGAGAACCGCAGGGGGGAACTGAAGCTTTCTTT.